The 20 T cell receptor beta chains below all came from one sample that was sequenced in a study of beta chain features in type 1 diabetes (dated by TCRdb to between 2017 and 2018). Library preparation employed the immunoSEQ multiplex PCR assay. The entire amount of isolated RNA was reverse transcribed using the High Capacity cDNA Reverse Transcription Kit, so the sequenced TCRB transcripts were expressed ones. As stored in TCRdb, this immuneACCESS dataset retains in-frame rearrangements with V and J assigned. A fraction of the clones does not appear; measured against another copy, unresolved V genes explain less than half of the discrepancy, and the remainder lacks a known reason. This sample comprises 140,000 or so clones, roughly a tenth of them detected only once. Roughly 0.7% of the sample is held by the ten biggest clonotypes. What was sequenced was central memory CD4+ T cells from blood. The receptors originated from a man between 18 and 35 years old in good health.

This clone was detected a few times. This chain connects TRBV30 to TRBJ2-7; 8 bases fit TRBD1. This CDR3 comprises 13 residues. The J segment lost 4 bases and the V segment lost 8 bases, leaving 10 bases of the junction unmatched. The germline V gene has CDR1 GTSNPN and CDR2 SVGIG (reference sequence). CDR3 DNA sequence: TGTGCCACCGGTTCTGGGACAGGTTACGAGCAGTACTTC. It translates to CATGSGTGYEQYF. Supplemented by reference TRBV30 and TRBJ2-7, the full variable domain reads SQTIHQWPATLVQPVGSPLSLECTVEGTSNPNLYWYRQAAGRGLQLLFYSVGIGQISSEVPQNLSASRPQDRQFILSSKKLLLSDSGFYLCATGSGTGYEQYFGPGTRLTVT.

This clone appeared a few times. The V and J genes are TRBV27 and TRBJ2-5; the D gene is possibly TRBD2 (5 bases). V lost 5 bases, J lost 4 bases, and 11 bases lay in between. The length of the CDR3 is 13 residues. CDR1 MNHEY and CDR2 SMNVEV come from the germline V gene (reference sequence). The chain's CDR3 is CASSRGSGETQYF. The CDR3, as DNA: TGTGCCAGCAGTCGGGGTAGTGGAGAGACCCAGTACTTC.

CDR3: CASSPTSGDITGELFF. In DNA, the CDR3 is TGTGCCAGCAGCCCTACGAGCGGGGACATCACCGGGGAGCTGTTTTTT. This chain connects TRBV7-2 to TRBJ2-2; D is perhaps TRBD2 (7 bases). The CDR3 loop spans 16 amino acids. Germline assignment: CDR1 SGHTA and CDR2 FQGNSA. V was shortened by 5 bases and J by 4 bases, with 17 bases between the two germline ends.

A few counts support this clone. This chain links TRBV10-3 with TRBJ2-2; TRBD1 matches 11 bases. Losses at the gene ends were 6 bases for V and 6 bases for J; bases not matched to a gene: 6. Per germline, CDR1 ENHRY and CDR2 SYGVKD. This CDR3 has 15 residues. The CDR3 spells CAIRPGQGDAGELFF. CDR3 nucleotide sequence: TGTGCCATCAGGCCGGGACAGGGGGATGCCGGGGAGCTGTTTTTT.

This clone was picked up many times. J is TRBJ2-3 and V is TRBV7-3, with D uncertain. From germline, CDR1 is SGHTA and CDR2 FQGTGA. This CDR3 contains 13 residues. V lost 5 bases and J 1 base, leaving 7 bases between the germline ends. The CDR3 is CASSLSGTDTQYF. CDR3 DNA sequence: TGTGCCAGCAGCCTGAGCGGCACAGATACGCAGTATTTT.

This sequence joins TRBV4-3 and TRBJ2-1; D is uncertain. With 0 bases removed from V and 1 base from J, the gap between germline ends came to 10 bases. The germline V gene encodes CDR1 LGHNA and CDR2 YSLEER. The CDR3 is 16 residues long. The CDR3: CASSQDWQKSYNEQFF. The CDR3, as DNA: TGCGCCAGCAGCCAAGATTGGCAGAAATCCTACAATGAGCAGTTCTTC.

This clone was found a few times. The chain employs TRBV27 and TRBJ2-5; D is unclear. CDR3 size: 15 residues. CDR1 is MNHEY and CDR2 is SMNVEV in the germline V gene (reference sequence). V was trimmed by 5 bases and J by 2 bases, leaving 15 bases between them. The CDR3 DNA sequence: TGTGCCAGCAGTCCCCTGAATCAGTTACAAGAGACCCAGTACTTC. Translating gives CASSPLNQLQETQYF.

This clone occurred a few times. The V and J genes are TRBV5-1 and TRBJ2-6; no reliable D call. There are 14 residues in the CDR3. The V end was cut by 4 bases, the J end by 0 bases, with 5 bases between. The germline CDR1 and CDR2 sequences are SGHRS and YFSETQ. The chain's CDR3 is CASSRSSGANVLTF. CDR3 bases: TGCGCCAGCAGCAGGAGCTCTGGGGCCAACGTCCTGACTTTC.

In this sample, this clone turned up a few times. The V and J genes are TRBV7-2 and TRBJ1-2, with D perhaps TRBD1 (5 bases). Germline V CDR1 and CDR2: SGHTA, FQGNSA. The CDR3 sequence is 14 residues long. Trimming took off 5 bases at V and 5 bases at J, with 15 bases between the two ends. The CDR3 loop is CASSQPPREYGYTF. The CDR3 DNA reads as TGTGCCAGCAGCCAGCCTCCCAGGGAATATGGCTACACCTTC.

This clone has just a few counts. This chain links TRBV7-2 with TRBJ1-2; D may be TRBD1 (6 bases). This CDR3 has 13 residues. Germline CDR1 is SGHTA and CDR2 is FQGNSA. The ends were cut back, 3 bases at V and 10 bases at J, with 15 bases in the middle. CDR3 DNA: TGTGCCAGCAGCTTCGCCGGACAGCCTACCTACACCTTC. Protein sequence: CASSFAGQPTYTF.

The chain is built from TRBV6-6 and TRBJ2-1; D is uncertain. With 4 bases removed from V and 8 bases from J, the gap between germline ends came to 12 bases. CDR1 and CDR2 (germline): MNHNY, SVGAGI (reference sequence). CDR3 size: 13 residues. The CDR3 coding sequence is TGTGCCAGCAGTTCCCGACCTAGAGATGAGCAGTTCTTC. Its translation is CASSSRPRDEQFF.

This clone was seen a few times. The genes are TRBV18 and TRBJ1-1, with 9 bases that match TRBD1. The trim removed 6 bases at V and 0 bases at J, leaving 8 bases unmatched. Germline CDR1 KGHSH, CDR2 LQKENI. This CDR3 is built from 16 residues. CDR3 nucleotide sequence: TGTGCCAGCTCCCAAACAGGGGGCAAACTGAACACTGAAGCTTTCTTT. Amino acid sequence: CASSQTGGKLNTEAFF.

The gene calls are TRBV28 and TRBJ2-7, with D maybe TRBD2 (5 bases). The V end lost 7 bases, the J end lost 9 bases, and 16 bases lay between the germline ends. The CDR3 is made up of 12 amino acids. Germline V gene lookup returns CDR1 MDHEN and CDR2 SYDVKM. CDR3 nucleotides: TGTGCCAGCATCCCTCGGGCTAGCACGCAGTACTTC. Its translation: CASIPRASTQYF.

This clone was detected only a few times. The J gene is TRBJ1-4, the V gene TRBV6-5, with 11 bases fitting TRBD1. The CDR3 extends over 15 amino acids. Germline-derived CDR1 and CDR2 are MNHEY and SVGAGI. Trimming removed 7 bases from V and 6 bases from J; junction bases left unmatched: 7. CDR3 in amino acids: CASNSPGQGDEKLFF. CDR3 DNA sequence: TGTGCCAGCAATTCTCCGGGACAGGGGGATGAAAAACTGTTTTTT.

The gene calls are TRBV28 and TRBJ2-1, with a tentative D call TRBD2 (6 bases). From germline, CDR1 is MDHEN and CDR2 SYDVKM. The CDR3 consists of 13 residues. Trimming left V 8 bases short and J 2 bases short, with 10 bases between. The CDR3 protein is CASSGTAYNEQFF. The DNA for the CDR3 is TGTGCCAGCTCCGGGACTGCCTACAATGAGCAGTTCTTC.

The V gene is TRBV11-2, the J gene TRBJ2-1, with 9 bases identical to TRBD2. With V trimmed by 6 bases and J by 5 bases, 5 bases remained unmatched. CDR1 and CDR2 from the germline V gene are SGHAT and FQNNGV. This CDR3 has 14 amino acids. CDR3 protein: CASRRLAGNNEQFF. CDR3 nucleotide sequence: TGTGCCAGCAGGAGGCTAGCGGGAAACAATGAGCAGTTCTTC. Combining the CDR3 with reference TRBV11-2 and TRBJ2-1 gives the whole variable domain EAGVAQSPRYKIIEKRQSVAFWCNPISGHATLYWYQQILGQGPKLLIQFQNNGVVDDSQLPKDRFSAERLKGVDSTLKIQPAKLEDSAVYLCASRRLAGNNEQFFGPGTRLTVL.

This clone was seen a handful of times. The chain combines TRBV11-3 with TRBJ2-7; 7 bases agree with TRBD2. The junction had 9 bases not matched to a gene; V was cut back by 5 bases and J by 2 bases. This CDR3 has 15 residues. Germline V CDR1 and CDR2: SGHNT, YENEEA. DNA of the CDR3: TGTGCCAGCAGCGCGAAGGAGCGGGAAACCTACGAGCAGTACTTC. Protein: CASSAKERETYEQYF.

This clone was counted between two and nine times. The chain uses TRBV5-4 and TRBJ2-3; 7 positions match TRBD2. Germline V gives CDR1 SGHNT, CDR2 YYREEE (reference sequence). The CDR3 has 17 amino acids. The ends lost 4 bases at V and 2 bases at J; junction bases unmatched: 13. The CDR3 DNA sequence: TGTGCCAGCAGCCCGGGGGGACTCCTAACCTCCACAGATACGCAGTATTTT. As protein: CASSPGGLLTSTDTQYF.

The CDR3: CASKLTSRTGLGNEQFF. For the CDR3, the DNA is TGTGCCAGCAAGCTAACGTCCCGGACAGGGCTAGGCAATGAGCAGTTCTTC. The V and J genes are TRBV7-8 and TRBJ2-1; TRBD1 agrees at 8 bases. There are 17 residues in the CDR3. Germline trimming cut 7 bases from V and 6 bases from J; bases unmatched to any gene: 17. Germline loops: CDR1 SGHVS, CDR2 FQNEAQ.

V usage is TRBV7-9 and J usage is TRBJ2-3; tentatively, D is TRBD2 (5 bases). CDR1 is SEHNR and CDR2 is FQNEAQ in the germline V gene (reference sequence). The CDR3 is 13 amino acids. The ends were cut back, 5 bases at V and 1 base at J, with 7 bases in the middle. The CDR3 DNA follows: TGTGCCAGCAGCCTTAGCGGCACAGATACGCAGTATTTT. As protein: CASSLSGTDTQYF.